This passage covers 12 T cell receptor beta chains from one sample sequenced in a study of T cell responses to AZD1222 COVID-19 vaccine. Data came from immunoSEQ multiplex PCR; TCRdb stores just in-frame clones and leaves some out. The data show around 120,000 clones, about 85% seen once. This material consisted of peripheral blood, taken on day 0 of AZD1222 vaccination. These receptors were taken from an adult in good health.

This clone was detected only a few times. The rearrangement joins TRBV2 to TRBJ2-7, with a tentative D call TRBD1 (6 bases). The germline V and J ends were trimmed by 5 bases and 4 bases, with 9 bases remaining between them. The germline gives CDR1 SNHLY, CDR2 FYNNEI. This CDR3 has 12 amino acids. The CDR3 loop reads CASSWGQYEQYF. The CDR3 coding sequence is TGTGCCAGCAGTTGGGGACAATACGAGCAGTACTTC.

V usage is TRBV5-5 and J usage is TRBJ1-2; D unclear. V was pared by 0 bases and J by 2 bases, with 11 bases between. CDR1 is SGHKS and CDR2 is YYEKEE in the germline V gene (reference sequence). The CDR3 extends over 15 amino acids. The CDR3 sequence: CASSLGAVTNYGYTF. The CDR3 nucleotides read TGTGCCAGCAGCTTGGGGGCGGTAACAAACTATGGCTACACCTTC.

The rearrangement links TRBV3-1 (or the pseudogene TRBV3-2) to TRBJ2-7, with 7 positions matching TRBD1. CDR1 LGHDT and CDR2 YNNKEL come from the germline V gene (reference sequence). This CDR3 is 15 amino acids long. Losses at the gene ends were 0 bases for V and 5 bases for J; bases not matched to a gene: 7. The CDR3 reads CASSQDSGGMDEQYF. The CDR3 coding sequence is TGTGCCAGCAGCCAAGACTCAGGGGGAATGGACGAGCAGTACTTC.

The V call is TRBV7-8, the J call TRBJ2-3; perhaps D is TRBD1 or TRBD2 (6 bases each). Germline V lookup: CDR1 SGHVS, CDR2 FQNEAQ. V lost 2 bases and J lost 7, with 19 bases in between. The CDR3 consists of 16 residues. CDR3 in amino acids: CASSLSGPGAPNTQYF. The CDR3 nucleotides are TGTGCCAGCAGCTTATCGGGTCCGGGGGCCCCTAATACGCAGTATTTT.

The chain carries TRBV9 and TRBJ2-1, with D perhaps TRBD1 (6 bases). The CDR3 totals 14 residues. The germline CDR1 and CDR2 sequences are SGDLS and YYNGEE. With 0 bases removed from V and 6 bases from J, the gap between germline ends came to 10 bases. CDR3 in DNA: TGTGCCAGCAGCGTAGCCGGACAGTCCAATGAGCAGTTCTTC. It yields the protein CASSVAGQSNEQFF.

The chain links TRBV7-3 to TRBJ1-1; no firm D call. Trimming shortened V by 0 bases and J by 5 bases, and 7 bases separated the two germline ends. Germline-derived CDR1 and CDR2 are SGHTA and FQGTGA. This CDR3 has 13 amino acids. CDR3 DNA sequence: TGTGCCAGCAGCTTAACCGGCAATACTGAAGCTTTCTTT. Translated: CASSLTGNTEAFF.

The J gene is TRBJ2-7, the V gene TRBV5-1; 8 nucleotides match TRBD1. V gave up 4 bases and J gave up 2 bases; unmatched junction bases: 2. The V gene's germline CDR1 is SGHRS and CDR2 YFSETQ. CDR3 length: 13 amino acids. Here the CDR3 reads CASSHRGAYEQYF. CDR3 sequence (DNA): TGCGCCAGCAGCCACAGGGGGGCCTACGAGCAGTACTTC.

V is TRBV21-1 and J is TRBJ1-2. TRBV21-1 counts as a pseudogene. The CDR3 is 18 amino acids. The CDR3 DNA is TGTGCCAGCAACCAAGAGGTTGGTGAGGTGGATTCGAACTATGGCTACACCTTC. Its protein product is CASNQEVGEVDSNYGYTF.

The CDR3 coding sequence is TGTGCCAGCAGTTTAACAAGAAACTCCTACAATGAGCAGTTCTTC. It yields the protein CASSLTRNSYNEQFF. The chain employs TRBV28 and TRBJ2-1, with unresolved D. Germline lookup yields CDR1 MDHEN and CDR2 SYDVKM. The CDR3 totals 15 residues. Trimming took 2 bases from V and 0 from J, leaving 8 bases between them. Combining the CDR3 with reference TRBV28 and TRBJ2-1 gives the whole variable domain DVKVTQSSRYLVKRTGEKVFLECVQDMDHENMFWYRQDPGLGLRLIYFSYDVKMKEKGDIPEGYSVSREKKERFSLILESASTNQTSMYLCASSLTRNSYNEQFFGPGTRLTVL.

The chain links TRBV6-5 to TRBJ1-2, with D possibly matching TRBD1 (5 bases). The V gene lost 8 bases and the J gene lost 8 bases, with 12 bases spanning the gap. CDR1 is MNHEY and CDR2 is SVGAGI in the germline V gene. The CDR3 loop spans 11 amino acids. CDR3 DNA: TGTGCCAGCGGAGGGGCCTTCGGCTACACCTTC. This sequence encodes CASGGAFGYTF.

With respect to this clone: Other DNA sequences within the sample encode an identical CDR3. The chain couples TRBV6-5 to TRBJ1-1, with a weak D call TRBD1 (5 bases). CDR1 and CDR2 from the germline V gene are MNHEY and SVGAGI. Trimming shortened V by 8 bases and J by 0 bases, and 10 bases separated the two germline ends. The CDR3 consists of 13 residues. CDR3 sequence: CASGAGLNTEAFF. The CDR3 nucleotides are TGTGCCAGCGGGGCCGGGTTGAACACTGAAGCTTTCTTT.

The gene calls are TRBV5-1 and TRBJ2-7; the D call may be TRBD1 or TRBD2 (6 bases each). This CDR3 is built from 15 residues. In germline, CDR1 is SGHRS, CDR2 YFSETQ. Trimming took 2 bases from V and 3 from J, leaving 15 bases between them. The CDR3 loop reads CASSFTGTSGYEQYF. As DNA, the CDR3 is TGCGCCAGCAGCTTCACAGGGACTTCAGGCTACGAGCAGTACTTC.